Each of the 4 T cell receptor beta chains below was sequenced from the same sample in a study of Ad26.COV2.S vaccination and SARS-CoV-2 variants listed by TCRdb under 2021. Reading the label with the study, this specimen's treatment or condition is: some 20 received Ad26.COV2.S at low or high dose, single or two shots; several received placebo; per-sample allocation not given. Repertoires of vaccine and placebo recipients were sequenced from samples taken on day 63 after the first injection. Library preparation employed the immunoSEQ multiplex PCR assay. TCRdb took over this immuneACCESS table, retaining in-frame rearrangements with V and J assigned. Such tables are incomplete; in checked studies, under half of the missing clones stem from an unresolved V gene, and the remainder is unexplained. The sample table holds 250,000 to 300,000 clones, of which more than 70% were seen once. The top ten hold over 2.5% of the sample.

The specimen was peripheral blood, collected in a trial of Ad26.COV2.S vaccine versus placebo. The receptors here all came from a person aged 18-60 years who received the Ad26.COV2.S COVID-19 vaccine or a placebo.

This chain uses TRBV4-3 with TRBJ1-5; D possibly corresponds to TRBD1 (5 bases). V was trimmed by 1 base and J by 6 bases, leaving 13 bases between them. CDR3 length equals 15 residues. CDR1 and CDR2 from the germline V gene are LGHNA and YSLEER. The CDR3 bases are TGCGCCAGCAGCCAAGTATTGCAGGGAAGTCAGCCCCAGCATTTT. This codes for CASSQVLQGSQPQHF.

Comments on this clone: Within the sample, other DNA sequences also encode this same CDR3. The CDR3 DNA reads as TGTGCCAGCAGTACCTCAGGGGGCCGCACTGAAGCTTTCTTT. Amino acids: CASSTSGGRTEAFF. This sequence joins TRBV6-2 or TRBV6-3 and TRBJ1-1; 8 nucleotides agree with TRBD1. The CDR3 has 14 residues. Per germline, CDR1 MNHEY and CDR2 SVGEGT. The V gene end was trimmed by 5 bases and the J gene end by 4 bases; junction bases not matched to a gene: 6.

This clone was seen a single time. The chain links TRBV5-1 to TRBJ2-5; D gene uncertain. CDR3 size: 14 residues. Germline CDR1 is SGHRS and CDR2 is YFSETQ. Trimming took 5 bases from V and 7 from J, leaving 18 bases between them. The DNA for the CDR3 is TGCGCCAGCAGTCCTTCAGGCTTTTTATGGACCCAGTACTTC. Amino acids: CASSPSGFLWTQYF.

The V gene is TRBV6-2 or TRBV6-3, the J gene TRBJ1-1; D gene unclear. Germline lookup yields CDR1 MNHEY and CDR2 SVGEGT. V lost 0 bases and J 5 bases, leaving 19 bases between the germline ends. The CDR3 extends over 17 amino acids. The CDR3, as DNA: TGTGCCAGCAGTTACTCGATCAAAGTGACTAGAGGGACTGAAGCTTTCTTT. This encodes CASSYSIKVTRGTEAFF.